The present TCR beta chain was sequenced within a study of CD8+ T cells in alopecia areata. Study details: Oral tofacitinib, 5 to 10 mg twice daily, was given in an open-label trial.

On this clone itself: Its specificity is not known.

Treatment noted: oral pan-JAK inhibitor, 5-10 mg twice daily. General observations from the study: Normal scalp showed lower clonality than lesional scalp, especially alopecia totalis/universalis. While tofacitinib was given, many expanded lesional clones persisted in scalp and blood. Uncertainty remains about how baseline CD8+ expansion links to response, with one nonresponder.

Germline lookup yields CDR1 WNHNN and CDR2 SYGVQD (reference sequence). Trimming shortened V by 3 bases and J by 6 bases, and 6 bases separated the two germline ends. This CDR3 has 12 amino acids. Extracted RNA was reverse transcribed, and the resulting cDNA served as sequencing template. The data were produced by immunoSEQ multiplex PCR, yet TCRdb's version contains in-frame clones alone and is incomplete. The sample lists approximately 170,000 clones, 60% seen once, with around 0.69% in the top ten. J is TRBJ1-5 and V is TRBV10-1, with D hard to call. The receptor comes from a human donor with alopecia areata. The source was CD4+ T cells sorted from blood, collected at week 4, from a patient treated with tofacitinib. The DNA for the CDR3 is TGCGCCAGCAGTGACAGCCTTCAGCCCCAGCATTTT. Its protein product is CASSDSLQPQHF.